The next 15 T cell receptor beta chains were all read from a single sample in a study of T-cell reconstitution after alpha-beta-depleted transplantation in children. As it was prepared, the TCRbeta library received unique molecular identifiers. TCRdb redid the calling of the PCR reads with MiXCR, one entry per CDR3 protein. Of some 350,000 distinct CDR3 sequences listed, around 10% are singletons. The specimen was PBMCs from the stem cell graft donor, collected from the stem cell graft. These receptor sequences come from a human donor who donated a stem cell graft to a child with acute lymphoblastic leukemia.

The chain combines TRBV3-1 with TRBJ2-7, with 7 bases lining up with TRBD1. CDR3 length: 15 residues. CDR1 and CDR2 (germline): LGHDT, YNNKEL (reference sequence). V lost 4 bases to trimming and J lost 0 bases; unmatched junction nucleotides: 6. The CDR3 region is CASSPGWDSSYEQYF. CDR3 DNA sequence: TGTGCCAGCAGCCCTGGATGGGACAGCTCCTACGAGCAGTACTTC.

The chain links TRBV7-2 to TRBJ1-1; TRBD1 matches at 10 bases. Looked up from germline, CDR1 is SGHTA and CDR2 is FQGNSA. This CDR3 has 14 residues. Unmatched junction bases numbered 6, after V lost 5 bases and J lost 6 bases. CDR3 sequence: CASSVGQGFSEAFF. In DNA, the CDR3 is TGTGCCAGCAGCGTGGGACAGGGGTTTTCTGAAGCTTTCTTT.

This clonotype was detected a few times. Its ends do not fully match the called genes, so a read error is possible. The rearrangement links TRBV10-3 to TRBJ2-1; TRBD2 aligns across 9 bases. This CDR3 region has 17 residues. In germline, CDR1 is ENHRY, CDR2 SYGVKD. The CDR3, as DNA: TGTGCCAGCAGTGAGTCACATAGCGGGAGCTCCTACAATGAGCAGTTCTTC. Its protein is CASSESHSGSSYNEQFF.

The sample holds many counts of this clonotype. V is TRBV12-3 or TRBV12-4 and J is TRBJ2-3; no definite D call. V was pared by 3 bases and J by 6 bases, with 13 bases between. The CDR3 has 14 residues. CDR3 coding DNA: TGTGCCAGCAGTTTGTCGCGCCCGCGGGATACGCAGTATTTT. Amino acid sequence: CASSLSRPRDTQYF.

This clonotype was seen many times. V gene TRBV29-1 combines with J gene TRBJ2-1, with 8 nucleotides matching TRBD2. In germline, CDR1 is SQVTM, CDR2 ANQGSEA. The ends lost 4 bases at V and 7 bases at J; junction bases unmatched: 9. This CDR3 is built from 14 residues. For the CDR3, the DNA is TGCAGCGTTGGTGGAGAGCGGGAGAAGAATGAGCAGTTCTTC. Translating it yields CSVGGEREKNEQFF.

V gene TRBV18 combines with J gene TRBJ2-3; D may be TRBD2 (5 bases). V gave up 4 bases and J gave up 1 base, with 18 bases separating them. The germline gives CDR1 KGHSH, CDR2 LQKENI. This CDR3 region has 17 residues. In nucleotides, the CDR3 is TGTGCCAGCTCACTACGTGAGGATGGGAGTGGCACAGATACGCAGTATTTT. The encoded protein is CASSLREDGSGTDTQYF.

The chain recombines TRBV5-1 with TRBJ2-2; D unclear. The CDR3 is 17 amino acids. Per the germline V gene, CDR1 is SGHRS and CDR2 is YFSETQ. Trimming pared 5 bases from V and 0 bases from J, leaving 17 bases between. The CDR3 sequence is CASSYKSIPPNTGELFF. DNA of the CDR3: TGCGCCAGCAGTTATAAAAGTATCCCCCCGAACACCGGGGAGCTGTTTTTT.

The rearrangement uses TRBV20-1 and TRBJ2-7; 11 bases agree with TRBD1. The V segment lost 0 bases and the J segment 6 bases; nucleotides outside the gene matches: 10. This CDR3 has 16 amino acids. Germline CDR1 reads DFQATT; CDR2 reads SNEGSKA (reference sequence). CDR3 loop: CSARDPGQGVWGEQYF. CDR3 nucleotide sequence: TGCAGTGCTAGAGATCCGGGACAGGGGGTATGGGGCGAGCAGTACTTC.

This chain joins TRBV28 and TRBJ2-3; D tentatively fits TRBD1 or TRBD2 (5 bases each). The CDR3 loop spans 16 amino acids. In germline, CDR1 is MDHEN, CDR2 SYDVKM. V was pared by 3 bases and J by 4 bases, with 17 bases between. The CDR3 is CASSFPYGHGADTQYF. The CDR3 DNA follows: TGTGCCAGCAGTTTCCCCTATGGACACGGGGCAGATACGCAGTATTTT.

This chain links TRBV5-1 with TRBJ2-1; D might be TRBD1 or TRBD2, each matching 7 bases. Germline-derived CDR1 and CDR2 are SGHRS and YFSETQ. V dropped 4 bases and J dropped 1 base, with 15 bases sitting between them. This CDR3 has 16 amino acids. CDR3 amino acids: CASSQGDYGSYNEQFF. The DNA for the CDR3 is TGCGCCAGCAGCCAGGGGGACTATGGATCCTACAATGAGCAGTTCTTC.

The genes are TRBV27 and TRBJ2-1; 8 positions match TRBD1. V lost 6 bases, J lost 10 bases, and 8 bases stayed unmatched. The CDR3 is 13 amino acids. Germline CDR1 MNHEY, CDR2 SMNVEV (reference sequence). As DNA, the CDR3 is TGTGCCAGCAGCAACAGACAGGGGCAAGAGCAGTTCTTC. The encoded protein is CASSNRQGQEQFF.

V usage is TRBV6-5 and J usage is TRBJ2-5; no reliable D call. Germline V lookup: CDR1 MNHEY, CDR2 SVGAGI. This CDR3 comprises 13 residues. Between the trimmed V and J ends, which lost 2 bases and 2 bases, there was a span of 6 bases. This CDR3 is CASSYLGQETQYF. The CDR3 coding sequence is TGTGCCAGCAGTTACCTGGGGCAAGAGACCCAGTACTTC.

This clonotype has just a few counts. Here the CDR3 DNA reads TGCGCCAGCAGTGTCGCGGCCAACCGGGATTCACCCCTCCACTTT. Its protein is CASSVAANRDSPLHF. The genes are TRBV4-3 and TRBJ1-6, with unresolved D. With 6 bases removed from V and 8 bases from J, the gap between germline ends came to 17 bases. Germline-derived CDR1 and CDR2 are LGHNA and YSLEER. The CDR3 spans 15 residues.

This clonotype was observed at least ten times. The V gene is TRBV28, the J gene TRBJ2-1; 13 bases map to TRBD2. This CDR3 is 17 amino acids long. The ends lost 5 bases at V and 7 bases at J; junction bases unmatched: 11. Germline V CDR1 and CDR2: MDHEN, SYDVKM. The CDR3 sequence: CASSRRLAGGRRNEQFF. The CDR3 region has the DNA TGTGCCAGCAGTCGACGACTAGCGGGAGGCCGGAGGAATGAGCAGTTCTTC.

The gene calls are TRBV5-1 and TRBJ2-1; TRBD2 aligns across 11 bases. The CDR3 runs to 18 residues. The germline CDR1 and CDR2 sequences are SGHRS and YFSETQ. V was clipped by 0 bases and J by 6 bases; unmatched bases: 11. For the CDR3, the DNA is TGCGCCAGCAGCTTGGCCTTAGCGGGAGGGATCCTCAGCAATGAGCAGTTCTTC. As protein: CASSLALAGGILSNEQFF.